The T cell receptor beta chain described here comes from a study of graft-versus-host responses after intestinal transplantation. Study overall: Recipients received multivisceral, liver-intestinal, or isolated intestinal transplants. Study conclusions and caveats: Ileal or blood samples showed some GvH clones first, and such clones were also found in recipient marrow. Graft-donor T cell macrochimerism coincided with high graft-versus-host to host-versus-graft clonal ratios in allografts. Early HvG declines after transplant were associated with peak circulating GvH clone levels.

Data came from immunoSEQ multiplex PCR; TCRdb stores just in-frame clones and leaves some out. This sample has about 94,000 clones; roughly 90% occur once, and the top ten carry approximately 0.5%. This CDR3 spans 15 amino acids. Trimming removed 5 bases from V and 7 bases from J, with 21 bases in between. Germline V gene sequence: CDR1 MNHEY, CDR2 SVGAGI. The sample holds one count of this clone. Its antigen is unidentified. This sequence joins TRBV6-5 and TRBJ2-7, with D perhaps TRBD1 (6 bases). Sequenced here: unstimulated CD8+ T cells sorted from spleen or lymph node cells, sampled before intestinal transplant. The TCR was taken from a human donor who received an intestinal transplant. DNA for the CDR3: TGTGCCAGCAGTCACCTTTCGGGGACACGCGGTGAGCAGTACTTC. Encoded protein: CASSHLSGTRGEQYF.